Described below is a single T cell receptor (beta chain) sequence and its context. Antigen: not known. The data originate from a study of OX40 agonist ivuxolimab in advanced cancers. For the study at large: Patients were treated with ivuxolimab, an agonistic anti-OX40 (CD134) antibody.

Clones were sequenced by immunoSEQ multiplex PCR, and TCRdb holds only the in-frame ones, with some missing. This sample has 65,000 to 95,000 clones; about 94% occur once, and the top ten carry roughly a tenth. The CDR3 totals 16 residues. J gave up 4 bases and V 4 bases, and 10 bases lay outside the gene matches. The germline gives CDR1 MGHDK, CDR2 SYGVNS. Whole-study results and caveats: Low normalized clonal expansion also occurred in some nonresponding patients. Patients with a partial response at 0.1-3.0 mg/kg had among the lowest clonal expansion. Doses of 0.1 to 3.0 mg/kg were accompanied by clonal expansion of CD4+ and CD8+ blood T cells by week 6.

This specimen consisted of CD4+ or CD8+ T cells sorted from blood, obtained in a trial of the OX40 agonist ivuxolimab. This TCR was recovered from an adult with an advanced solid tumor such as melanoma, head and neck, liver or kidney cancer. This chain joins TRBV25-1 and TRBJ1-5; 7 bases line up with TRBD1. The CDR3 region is CASSGAVTGPNQPQHF. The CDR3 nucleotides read TGTGCCAGCAGTGGTGCCGTGACAGGGCCGAATCAGCCCCAGCATTTT.